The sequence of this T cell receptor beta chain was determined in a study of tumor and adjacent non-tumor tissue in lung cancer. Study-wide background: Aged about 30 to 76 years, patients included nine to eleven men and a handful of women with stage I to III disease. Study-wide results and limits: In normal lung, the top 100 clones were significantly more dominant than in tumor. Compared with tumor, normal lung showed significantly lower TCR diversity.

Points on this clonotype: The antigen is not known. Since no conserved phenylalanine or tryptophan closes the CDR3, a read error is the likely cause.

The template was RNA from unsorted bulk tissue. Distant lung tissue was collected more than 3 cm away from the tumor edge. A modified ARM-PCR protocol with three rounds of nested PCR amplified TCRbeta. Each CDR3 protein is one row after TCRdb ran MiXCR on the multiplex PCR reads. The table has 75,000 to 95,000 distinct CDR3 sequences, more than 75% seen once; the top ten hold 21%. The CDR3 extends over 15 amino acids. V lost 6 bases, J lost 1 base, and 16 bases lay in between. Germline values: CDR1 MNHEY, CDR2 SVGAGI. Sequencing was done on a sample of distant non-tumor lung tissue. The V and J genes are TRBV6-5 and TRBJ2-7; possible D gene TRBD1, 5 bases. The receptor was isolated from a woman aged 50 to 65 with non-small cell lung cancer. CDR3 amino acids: CASRPLRTTSYEQYL. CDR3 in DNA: TGTGCCAGCAGACCCCTTCGGACAACGTCCTACGAGCAGTACTTA.